These 7 T cell receptor beta chains share one sample of origin, sequenced in a study of CD8 T cells in ankylosing spondylitis. MiXCR, run by TCRdb on the 5' RACE reads, gives a single entry per CDR3 protein. The sample carries 55,000 or so distinct CDR3 sequences, around 7.4% recorded once. The sample taken for sequencing was blood, either unsorted or a sorted T cell fraction (not recorded which). These receptors were obtained from a female donor with ankylosing spondylitis or in good health (not recorded which).

Ten or more counts support this clonotype. The chain joins TRBV6-5 to TRBJ2-5, with D perhaps matching TRBD1 or TRBD2 (6 bases each). This CDR3 contains 15 residues. The V end was cut by 2 bases, the J end by 0 bases, with 10 bases between. Per germline, CDR1 MNHEY and CDR2 SVGAGI. The CDR3 region is CASSYGGLNQETQYF. In DNA, the CDR3 is TGTGCCAGCAGTTACGGGGGGCTTAACCAAGAGACCCAGTACTTC.

The chain is built from TRBV9 and TRBJ2-7; D tentatively fits TRBD1 or TRBD2 (5 bases each). CDR1 is SGDLS, CDR2 YYNGEE, per germline. Trimming removed 6 bases from V and 2 bases from J, with 12 bases in between. The CDR3 is 13 residues long. CDR3 DNA sequence: TGTGCCAGCACCGGGACGGAACCCTACGAGCAGTACGTC. Translated, it gives CASTGTEPYEQYV.

As to this clonotype: A much larger clone sits a single nucleotide away, making a read error possible. This CDR3 is CASTQDLSLGVATDTQYF. For the CDR3, the DNA is TGTGCCAGCACCCAAGATCTGTCGCTTGGGGTAGCTACAGATACGCAGTATTTT. The genes are TRBV3-1 and TRBJ2-3; D remains ambiguous. The CDR3 spans 18 residues. Germline CDR1 LGHDT, CDR2 YNNKEL (reference sequence).

This clonotype was seen many times. The CDR3 DNA follows: TGCGCCAGCAGCCAAGATTGGGGTATGAACACTGAAGCTTTCTTT. This sequence encodes CASSQDWGMNTEAFF. The chain carries TRBV4-1 and TRBJ1-1; D unclear. Germline loops: CDR1 MGHRA, CDR2 YSYEKL. The V end was cut by 0 bases, the J end by 0 bases, with 8 bases between. The CDR3 length is 15 residues.

This clonotype has a count of ten or more. J is TRBJ1-3 and V is TRBV20-1; D is uncertain. This CDR3 spans 16 amino acids. Per the germline V gene, CDR1 is DFQATT and CDR2 is SNEGSKA (reference sequence). Trimming took 0 bases from V and 0 from J, leaving 12 bases between them. For the CDR3, the DNA is TGCAGTGCTAGAGATCTGAAGGCATTCTCTGGAAACACCATATATTTT. Translating it yields CSARDLKAFSGNTIYF.

Concerning this clonotype: A much more abundant neighbour one base away suggests this may be a read error. This chain links TRBV11-2 with TRBJ1-6; D not certain. CDR1 SGHAT and CDR2 FQNNGV come from the germline V gene. The CDR3 is 13 residues long. Between the trimmed V and J ends, which lost 0 bases and 15 bases, there was a span of 12 bases. CDR3 bases: TGTGCCAGCAGCTTAGATCTAGCGGGGATCCTCCACTTT. As protein: CASSLDLAGILHF. Together with reference TRBV11-2 and TRBJ1-6, the CDR3 gives the full variable domain: EAGVAQSPRYKIIEKRQSVAFWCNPISGHATLYWYQQILGQGPKLLIQFQNNGVVDDSQLPKDRFSAERLKGVDSTLKIQPAKLEDSAVYLCASSLDLAGILHFGNGTRLTVT.

This clonotype was counted ten times or more. The V gene is TRBV5-1, the J gene TRBJ1-1, with a possible D match to TRBD1 (6 bases). There are 15 residues in the CDR3. Germline-derived CDR1 and CDR2 are SGHRS and YFSETQ. Trimming cost V 0 bases and J 0 bases, with 9 bases left between them. The CDR3: CASSLEGGMNTEAFF. The CDR3 coding sequence is TGCGCCAGCAGCTTGGAAGGGGGGATGAACACTGAAGCTTTCTTT. Looking up the rest from reference TRBV5-1 and TRBJ1-1 gives the full variable domain: KAGVTQTPRYLIKTRGQQVTLSCSPISGHRSVSWYQQTPGQGLQFLFEYFSETQRNKGNFPGRFSGRQFSNSRSEMNVSTLELGDSALYLCASSLEGGMNTEAFFGQGTRLTVV.